What follows describes a single T cell receptor beta chain. Its antigen is currently unknown. 13 Jbeta primers and 60 Vbeta primers were used for the PCR. The protocol was immunoSEQ multiplex PCR, while the TCRdb copy is restricted to in-frame clones and leaves out a portion. Found here are some 99,000 clones, approximately 80% of them singletons; the top ten hold 2.2%. Germline CDR1 and CDR2: SGHRS and YFSETQ. V was clipped by 4 bases and J by 0 bases, with 12 bases between them. This CDR3 is 15 amino acids long. This record comes from a study of cytomegalovirus exposure and HLA in healthy donors. Regarding the study as a whole: Accurate HLA-A and HLA-B prediction from TCR beta sequences was reported for most subjects. Clonal expansion was found to be greater in HLA-associated TCR beta chains than in equally common others in a later analysis. Differences between HLA loci emerged in a later analysis of TCR association rates, with DRB1 most and HLA-C fewest.

This receptor was identified in a woman aged 25 to 45 in good health and CMV-seronegative. The rearrangement uses TRBV5-1 and TRBJ2-3, with a tentative D call TRBD2 (6 bases). Sequenced input: PBMCs. In DNA form, the CDR3 reads TGCGCCAGCAGCCGTAGCGGCGGGAGCACAGATACGCAGTATTTT. Translating gives CASSRSGGSTDTQYF.